The T cell receptor (beta chain) described here comes from a study of T-cell memory formation after mild COVID-19. Broader study findings: Clones that contracted from day 15 to 85 were balanced CD4/CD8, while later expanders leaned CD4+. Researchers could not confirm that second-wave clones peaking on day 37 targeted SARS-CoV-2.

This clonotype was observed many times. As yet, its antigen is unknown. The authors produced TCR alpha and TCR beta cDNA libraries with sample barcodes and UMIs by 5'RACE using constant-segment primers. From the 5' RACE reads, TCRdb called clonotypes with MiXCR, one entry per CDR3 protein. The repertoire includes about 390,000 distinct CDR3 sequences, about a sixth of them detected once, and 20% to 25% sits in the top ten. This CDR3 region has 17 residues. CDR1 and CDR2 (germline): DFQATT, SNEGSKA (reference sequence). V lost 3 bases and J lost 2; bases outside the gene matches: 12. What was sequenced was PBMCs or a T cell subset sorted from them (not recorded which). The chain recombines TRBV20-1 with TRBJ2-3; the match to TRBD1 covers 9 bases. The source of this sequence is a man between 18 and 29 years old who had mild COVID-19 (a few samples of this study predate the infection). Cell type and time point are not known. The CDR3 here is CSASPAHGTGSTDTQYF. CDR3 nucleotides: TGCAGTGCTAGTCCTGCCCACGGGACAGGGTCCACAGATACGCAGTATTTT.